The text below deals with one T cell receptor (beta chain). The entry originates in a study of blood T cell repertoires in COVID-19. Overall study: Specimens from acute and convalescent COVID-19 originated in the United States, Italy and Spain. Sample material is recorded as cDNA or gDNA derived from T cells, B-cell-depleted T cells, or PBMCs.

Trimming removed 4 bases at V and 4 bases at J, with 19 bases between. Germline loops: CDR1 LNHDA, CDR2 SQIVND (reference sequence). This CDR3 has 16 amino acids. Sequencing used immunoSEQ multiplex PCR; TCRdb keeps in-frame clones, though not all of them. The profile covers roughly 250,000 clones, with roughly 84% appearing a single time and 15% to 18% taken by the ten largest. Enrollment of patients from Seattle took place during active infection, with longitudinal follow-up. The clonotype comes from a person aged 70 to 85 with COVID-19, enrolled during active disease. This chain uses TRBV19 with TRBJ1-1, with a weak D call TRBD1 (6 bases). The sequencing sample was made of peripheral blood. CDR3 DNA sequence: TGTGCCAGTAGTAGGTGGGTTGGCGTCAGGGGCACTGAAGCTTTCTTT. It is translated as CASSRWVGVRGTEAFF.